This TCR beta chain originates from a study of PD-L1 blockade in urothelial cancer. Whole-study context: Dosed intravenously at 1,200 mg every 3 weeks, atezolizumab was initiated by patients at some point between 2012 and 2014.

Profiled with immunoSEQ multiplex PCR; TCRdb holds only in-frame clones, not every one. This table has about 76,000 clones, approximately 89% appearing once. Described time point: peripheral blood 6 weeks after treatment start. V lost 5 bases to trimming and J lost 7 bases; unmatched junction nucleotides: 9. Looked up from germline, CDR1 is SGHDT and CDR2 is YYEEEE. This CDR3 comprises 14 residues. The chain uses TRBV5-6 and TRBJ1-1; 9 positions match TRBD1. The TCR comes from a woman older than 75 with urothelial cancer. The starting material was PBMCs, obtained around atezolizumab (anti-PD-L1) treatment. The CDR3 coding sequence is TGTGCCAGCAGTAGGGTAGGACAGGGGTATGAAGCTTTCTTT. The encoded protein is CASSRVGQGYEAFF.